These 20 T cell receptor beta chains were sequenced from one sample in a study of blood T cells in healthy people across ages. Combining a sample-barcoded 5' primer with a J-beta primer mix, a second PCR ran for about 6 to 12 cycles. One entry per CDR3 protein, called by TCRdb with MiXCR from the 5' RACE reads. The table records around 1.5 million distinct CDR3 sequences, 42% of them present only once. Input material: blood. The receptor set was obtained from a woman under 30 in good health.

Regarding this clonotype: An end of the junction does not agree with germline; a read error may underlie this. Here the CDR3 reads CASSEGQGVSHEQYF. The CDR3 DNA follows: TGTGCCAGCAGCGAGGGACAGGGGGTCTCCCACGAGCAGTACTTC. The chain carries TRBV12-3 or TRBV12-4 and TRBJ2-7, with TRBD1 matching 11 bases. The CDR3 runs to 15 residues.

The DNA for the CDR3 is TGTGCCAGCGCGGGACAGAAAAATGAGCAGTTCTTC. Translation gives CASAGQKNEQFF. The chain links TRBV2 to TRBJ2-1; D might be TRBD1 (7 bases). This CDR3 comprises 12 residues. Germline V gene lookup returns CDR1 SNHLY and CDR2 FYNNEI. V lost 8 bases, J lost 7 bases, and 12 bases lay in between.

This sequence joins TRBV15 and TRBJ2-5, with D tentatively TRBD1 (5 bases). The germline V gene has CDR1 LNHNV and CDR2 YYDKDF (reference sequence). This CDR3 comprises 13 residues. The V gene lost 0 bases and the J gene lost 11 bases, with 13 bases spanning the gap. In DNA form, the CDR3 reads TGTGCCACCAGCAGAGATTGGGGCACAGAGCAGTACTTC. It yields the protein CATSRDWGTEQYF. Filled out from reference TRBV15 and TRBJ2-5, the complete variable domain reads DAMVIQNPRYQVTQFGKPVTLSCSQTLNHNVMYWYQQKSSQAPKLLFHYYDKDFNNEADTPDNFQSRRPNTSFCFLDIRSPGLGDTAMYLCATSRDWGTEQYFGPGTRLLVL.

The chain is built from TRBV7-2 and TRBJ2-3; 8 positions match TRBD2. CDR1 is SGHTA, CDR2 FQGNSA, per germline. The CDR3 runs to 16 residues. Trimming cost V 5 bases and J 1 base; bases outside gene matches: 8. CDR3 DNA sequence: TGTGCCAGCAGCCGGGCACCGACTAGCGGCACAGATACGCAGTATTTT. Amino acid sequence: CASSRAPTSGTDTQYF.

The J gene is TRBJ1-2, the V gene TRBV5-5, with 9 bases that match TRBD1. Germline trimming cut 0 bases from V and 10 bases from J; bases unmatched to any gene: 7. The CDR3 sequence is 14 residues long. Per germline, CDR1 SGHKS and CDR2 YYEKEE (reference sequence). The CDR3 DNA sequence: TGTGCCAGCAGCTTGGAAGACAGGGGGTCCGACTACACCTTC. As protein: CASSLEDRGSDYTF. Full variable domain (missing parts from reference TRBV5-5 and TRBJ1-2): DAGVTQSPTHLIKTRGQQVTLRCSPISGHKSVSWYQQVLGQGPQFIFQYYEKEERGRGNFPDRFSARQFPNYSSELNVNALLLGDSALYLCASSLEDRGSDYTFGSGTRLTVV.

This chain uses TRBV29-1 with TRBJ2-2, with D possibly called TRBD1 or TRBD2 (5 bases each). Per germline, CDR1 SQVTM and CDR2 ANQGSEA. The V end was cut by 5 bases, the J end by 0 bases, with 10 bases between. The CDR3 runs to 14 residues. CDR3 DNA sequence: TGCAGCGTTCGGAGAGGGGCGAACACCGGGGAGCTGTTTTTT. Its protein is CSVRRGANTGELFF.

The chain's CDR3 is CASSPLGGGSYNEQFF. The CDR3 nucleotides are TGTGCCAGCAGTCCCTTGGGGGGGGGTTCCTACAATGAGCAGTTCTTC. The chain combines TRBV27 with TRBJ2-1, with TRBD2 matching over 7 bases. V lost 5 bases, J lost 1 base, and 8 bases stayed unmatched. Germline V gene sequence: CDR1 MNHEY, CDR2 SMNVEV (reference sequence). The CDR3 loop spans 16 amino acids.

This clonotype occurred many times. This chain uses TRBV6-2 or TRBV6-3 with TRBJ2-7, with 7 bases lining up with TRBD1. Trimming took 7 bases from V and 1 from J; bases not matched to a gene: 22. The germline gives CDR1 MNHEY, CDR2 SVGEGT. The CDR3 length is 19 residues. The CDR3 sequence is CASNPRRTGVVSESYEQYF. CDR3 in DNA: TGTGCCAGCAATCCTCGAAGAACAGGGGTCGTAAGTGAGTCCTACGAGCAGTACTTC.

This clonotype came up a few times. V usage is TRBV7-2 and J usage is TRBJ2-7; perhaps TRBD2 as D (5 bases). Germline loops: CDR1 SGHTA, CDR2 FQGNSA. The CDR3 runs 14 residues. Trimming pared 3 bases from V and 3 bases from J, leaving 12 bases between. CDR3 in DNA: TGTGCCAGCAGCTTTGAAAGAGGGAACTACGAGCAGTACTTC. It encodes CASSFERGNYEQYF.

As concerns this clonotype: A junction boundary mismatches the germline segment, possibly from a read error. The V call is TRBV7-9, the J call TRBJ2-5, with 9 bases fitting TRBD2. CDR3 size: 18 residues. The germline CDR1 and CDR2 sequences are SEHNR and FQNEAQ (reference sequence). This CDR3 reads CASSLSPPRLADQGTQYF. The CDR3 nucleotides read TGTGCCAGCAGCTTATCCCCCCCTCGACTAGCGGATCAAGGGACCCAGTACTTC.

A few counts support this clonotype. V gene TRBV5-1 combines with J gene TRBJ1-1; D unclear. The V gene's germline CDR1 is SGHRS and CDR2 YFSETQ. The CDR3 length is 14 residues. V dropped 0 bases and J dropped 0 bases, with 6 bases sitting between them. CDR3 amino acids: CASSLDQLNTEAFF. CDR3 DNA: TGCGCCAGCAGCTTGGACCAGCTGAACACTGAAGCTTTCTTT.

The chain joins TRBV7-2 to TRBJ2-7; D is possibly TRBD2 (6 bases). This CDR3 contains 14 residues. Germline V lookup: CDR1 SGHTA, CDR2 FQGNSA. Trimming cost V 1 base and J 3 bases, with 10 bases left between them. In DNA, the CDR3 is TGTGCCAGCAGCTTAGATTTCGGGGGCTACGAGCAGTACTTC. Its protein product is CASSLDFGGYEQYF.

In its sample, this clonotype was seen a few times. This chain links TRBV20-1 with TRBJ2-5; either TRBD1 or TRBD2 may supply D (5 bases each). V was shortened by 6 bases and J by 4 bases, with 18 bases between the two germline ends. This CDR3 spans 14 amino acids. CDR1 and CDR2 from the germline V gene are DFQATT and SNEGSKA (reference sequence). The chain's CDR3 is CSANPGALGETQYF. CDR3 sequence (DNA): TGCAGTGCGAACCCCGGGGCCTTGGGAGAGACCCAGTACTTC.

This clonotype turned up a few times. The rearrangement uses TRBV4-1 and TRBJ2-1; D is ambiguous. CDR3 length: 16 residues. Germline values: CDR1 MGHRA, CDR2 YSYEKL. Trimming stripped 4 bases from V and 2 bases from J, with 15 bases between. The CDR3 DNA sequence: TGCGCCAGCAGCCGGATAGGGCAAGTGGCCTACAATGAGCAGTTCTTC. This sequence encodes CASSRIGQVAYNEQFF.

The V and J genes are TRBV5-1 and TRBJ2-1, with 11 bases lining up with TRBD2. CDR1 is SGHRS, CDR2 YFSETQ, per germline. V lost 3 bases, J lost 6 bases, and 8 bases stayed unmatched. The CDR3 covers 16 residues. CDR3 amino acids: CASSYLSGRAGNEQFF. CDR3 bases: TGCGCCAGCAGCTACCTTAGCGGGAGGGCTGGCAATGAGCAGTTCTTC.

The CDR3 sequence: CASSSKLGYTSGSESSYNEQYF. DNA of the CDR3: TGTGCCAGCAGCTCCAAACTCGGATATACTAGCGGATCTGAAAGCTCCTACAATGAGCAGTACTTC. This sequence joins TRBV5-4 and TRBJ2-1; 8 bases match TRBD2. TRBJ2-7 matches the DNA end more closely, so the J call is doubtful. Germline V gene data show CDR1 as SGHNT and CDR2 as YYREEE (reference sequence). This CDR3 comprises 22 residues.

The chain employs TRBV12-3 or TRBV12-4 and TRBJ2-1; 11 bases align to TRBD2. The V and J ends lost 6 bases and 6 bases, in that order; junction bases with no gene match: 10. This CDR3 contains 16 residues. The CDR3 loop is CASRTTLAGVGNEQFF. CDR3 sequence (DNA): TGTGCCAGCAGAACAACACTAGCGGGAGTTGGCAATGAGCAGTTCTTC.

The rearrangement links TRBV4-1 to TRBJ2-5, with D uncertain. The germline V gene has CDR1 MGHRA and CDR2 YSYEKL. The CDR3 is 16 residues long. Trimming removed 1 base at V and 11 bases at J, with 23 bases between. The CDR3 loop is CASSQGPQATVDEQYF. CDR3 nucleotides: TGCGCCAGCAGCCAAGGTCCACAAGCGACGGTTGATGAGCAGTACTTC.

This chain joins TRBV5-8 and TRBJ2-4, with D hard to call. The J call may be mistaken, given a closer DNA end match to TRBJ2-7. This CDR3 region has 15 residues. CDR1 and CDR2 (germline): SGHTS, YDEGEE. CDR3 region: CASSRTRTDAYEQYF. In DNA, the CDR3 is TGTGCCAGCAGCCGGACCCGGACGGACGCCTACGAGCAGTACTTC.

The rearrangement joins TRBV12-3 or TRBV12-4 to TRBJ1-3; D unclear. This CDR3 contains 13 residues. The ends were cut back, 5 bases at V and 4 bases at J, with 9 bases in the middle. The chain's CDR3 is CASSPLEGNTIYF. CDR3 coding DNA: TGTGCCAGCAGTCCACTTGAGGGAAACACCATATATTTT.